A selection of T cell receptor beta chains follows, all from one sample in a study of T cell repertoires in cytomegalovirus infection. No cognate antigen is known for these TCRs. TCRdb analysed the reads with MiXCR anew, one entry per CDR3 protein. This sample yields about 830,000 distinct CDR3 sequences, of which about 33% are seen a single time; 9.5% to 15% belongs to the top ten. This specimen was cultured CD8+ T cells from PBMCs, taken from culture after CMV antigen stimulation. These receptor sequences come from a human donor in good health (CMV status not recorded). Some clones in this sample may be carry-over from other donors' samples. Both conserved end residues are part of each CDR3. A D gene is named only where the DNA matches it firmly. The listing skips clone size in some rows; elsewhere it reads once, few, many or a size class.

abundance,d_gene,len,v_gene,j_gene,CDR3nt,CDR3aa
few,TRBD1,15,TRBV27,TRBJ1-5,TGTGCCAGCAGTGCGATGACAGGGGATGGTCAGCCCCAGCATTTT,CASSAMTGDGQPQHF
few,NA,15,TRBV19,TRBJ1-4,TGTGCCAGTAGTTCCCCGGACGTATCGACGGAAAAACTGTTTTTT,CASSSPDVSTEKLFF
many,NA,14,TRBV7-6,TRBJ1-4,TGTGCCAGCAGCCCAGCACGAACTAATGAAAAACTGTTTTTT,CASSPARTNEKLFF
NA,NA,16,TRBV4-3,TRBJ1-2,TGCGCCAGCAGCCAAATTCTCACTGTAATTCACGGGGGCTACACCTTC,CASSQILTVIHGGYTF
NA,TRBD2,18,TRBV9,TRBJ2-3,TGTGCCAGCAGCGTAGATGAGGCTAGCGGGGGTCCCACAGATACGCAGTATTTT,CASSVDEASGGPTDTQYF
many,NA,17,TRBV7-6,TRBJ2-1,TGTGCCAGCAGCTTAGAGGGGGTGGGTAGCTCCTACAATGAGCAGTTCTTC,CASSLEGVGSSYNEQFF
NA,TRBD2,18,TRBV5-4,TRBJ2-5,TGTGCCAGCAGCCCGTCGACTAGCGGGGGGGCGTTAGGAGAGACCCAGTACTTC,CASSPSTSGGALGETQYF
NA,NA,14,TRBV2,TRBJ1-4,TGTCCCAGCAGTGAAAGGCCAGGGATTGAAAAACTGTTTTTT,CPSSERPGIEKLFF
NA,TRBD2,17,TRBV4-3,TRBJ2-1,TGCGCCAGCAGCCAAGATATGGGGAGCGGGGGTTCAGATGAGCAGTTCTTC,CASSQDMGSGGSDEQFF
NA,NA,14,TRBV7-9,TRBJ2-5,TGTGCCAGCAGCTTAGAACCACTCACGGAGACCCAGTACTTC,CASSLEPLTETQYF
once,NA,17,TRBV19,TRBJ1-2,TGTGCCAGTAGTATGGGGGGGCACACCAGTACGGACTATGGCTACACCTTC,CASSMGGHTSTDYGYTF
NA,NA,14,TRBV27,TRBJ2-1,TGTGCCAGCAGTTTTGGAGACGAAAACAATGAGCAGTTCTTC,CASSFGDENNEQFF
NA,TRBD2,15,TRBV2,TRBJ2-3,TGTGCCAGCAACTCCAGCGGGGGGGGCACAGATACGCAGTATTTT,CASNSSGGGTDTQYF
once,NA,12,TRBV19,TRBJ1-1,TGTGCCAGTAGTCGTCCAGGGAGGGGAGCTTTCTTT,CASSRPGRGAFF
NA,NA,17,TRBV24-1,TRBJ2-3,TGTGCCACCAGTGATTATGCAGGGGAAACTAGCACAGATACGCAGTATTTT,CATSDYAGETSTDTQYF
few,NA,16,TRBV12-3/TRBV12-4,TRBJ1-5,TGTGCCAGCAGTTCCTGGACAGAATATAGCAATCAGCCCCAGCATTTT,CASSSWTEYSNQPQHF
NA,NA,13,TRBV6-2/TRBV6-3,TRBJ1-4,TGTGCCAGCATTGGAACAACTAATGAAAAACTGTTTTTT,CASIGTTNEKLFF
NA,TRBD1,14,TRBV7-4,TRBJ1-2,TGTGCCAGCAGCTCCGACAGGGAGCGGTATGGCTACACCTTC,CASSSDRERYGYTF
NA,NA,12,TRBV18,TRBJ1-1,TGTGCCAGCTCACCTGATATCCCTGAAGCTTTCTTT,CASSPDIPEAFF
few,TRBD1,15,TRBV10-3,TRBJ1-5,TGTGCCATCAGTGAGACAGGGGATAGCAATCAGCCCCAGCATTTT,CAISETGDSNQPQHF
many,TRBD1,15,TRBV7-8,TRBJ2-1,TGTGCCAGCAGCTTTCAGACAGGGTCCTACAATGAGCAGTTCTTC,CASSFQTGSYNEQFF
few,NA,16,TRBV7-8,TRBJ2-7,TGTGCCAGCTCCCCTCCTGGGGCAGGGGCAACCTACGAGCAGTACTTC,CASSPPGAGATYEQYF
NA,TRBD1,13,TRBV6-5,TRBJ1-2,TGTGCCAGCGGGATTGACAGGGTCTATGGCTACACCTTC,CASGIDRVYGYTF
few,TRBD2,14,TRBV7-2,TRBJ2-5,TGTGCCAGCAGCCAATACGGCGGGGGGGAGACCCAGTACTTC,CASSQYGGGETQYF
NA,NA,15,TRBV5-1,TRBJ1-1,TGCGCCAGCACACACCGGGACGCGGGGAACACTGAAGCTTTCTTT,CASTHRDAGNTEAFF
NA,NA,14,TRBV10-2,TRBJ1-2,TGCGCCAGCAGTGAGGTATCGCGCCCCGGTGGCTACACCTTC,CASSEVSRPGGYTF
few,TRBD1,14,TRBV25-1,TRBJ1-3,TGTGCCAGCAGTGAGGGGACAGGGGGGTACACCATATATTTT,CASSEGTGGYTIYF
many,TRBD1,15,TRBV7-6,TRBJ1-2,TGTGCCAGCAGCCCGCGGACAGGTCGGGACTATGGCTACACCTTC,CASSPRTGRDYGYTF
NA,TRBD2,19,TRBV12-3/TRBV12-4,TRBJ2-3,TGTGCCAGCAGTTTTCAGCTAGCGGGGGACCCTACATACACAGATACGCAGTATTTT,CASSFQLAGDPTYTDTQYF
NA,NA,15,TRBV5-1,TRBJ1-1,TGCGCCAGCAGCATGACGACCCCAAAGGGGACTGAAGCTTTCTTT,CASSMTTPKGTEAFF
NA,NA,12,TRBV7-6,TRBJ2-6,TGTGCCAGCAGGACCGGGGCCAACGTCATGACTTTC,CASRTGANVMTF
NA,TRBD1,13,TRBV20-1,TRBJ1-1,TGCAGTGCTAGTAACAGGGGGGGGACTGAAGCTTTCTTT,CSASNRGGTEAFF
NA,NA,15,TRBV19,TRBJ1-5,TGTGCCAGTAGTATTGGGGGCTGGGGCAATCAGCCCCAGCATTTT,CASSIGGWGNQPQHF
NA,TRBD2,13,TRBV6-2/TRBV6-3,TRBJ2-1,TGTGCCGCAAATAGCGGGGGGGCCGTTGAGCAGTTCTTC,CAANSGGAVEQFF
NA,NA,17,TRBV7-3,TRBJ2-2,TGTGCCAGCAGCTTGAGCCCCCGGGACCCGAACACCGGGGAGCTGTTTTTT,CASSLSPRDPNTGELFF
few,NA,16,TRBV20-1,TRBJ1-2,TGCAGTGCTAGAGTCGGTCGGCGGGGGATCAACTATGGCTACACCTTC,CSARVGRRGINYGYTF
NA,TRBD1,16,TRBV12-3/TRBV12-4,TRBJ2-3,TGTGCCAGCAGTCAGGGGGAACAGGGGGACGCAGATACGCAGTATTTT,CASSQGEQGDADTQYF
few,NA,13,TRBV9,TRBJ2-5,TGTGCCAGCTCGGGAGTAGCGGAAGAGACCCAGTACTTC,CASSGVAEETQYF
NA,NA,14,TRBV24-1,TRBJ2-7,TGTGCCACCAGTCCTGGGGAGAATCCCTACGAGCAGTACTTC,CATSPGENPYEQYF
once,NA,16,TRBV20-1,TRBJ2-7,TGCAGTGCTAGAGATTCCCTAAGGGCAGGGGCGTACGAGCAGTACTTC,CSARDSLRAGAYEQYF
few,TRBD1,17,TRBV7-6,TRBJ1-1,TGTGCCAGCAGCCTCGGACAGGGGGTGACCATGAACACTGAAGCTTTCTTT,CASSLGQGVTMNTEAFF
NA,NA,14,TRBV4-1,TRBJ2-2,TGCGCCAGCAGCCAAGATGATAGCGTGGGGGAGCTGTTTTTT,CASSQDDSVGELFF
NA,NA,18,TRBV25-1,TRBJ1-1,TGTGCCAGCAGTGAATATTTCGGGGTGGAGGGTTTTAACACTGAAGCTTTCTTT,CASSEYFGVEGFNTEAFF
NA,TRBD1,13,TRBV5-5,TRBJ2-1,TGTGCCAGCAGCCTTCGACAGGGTTATGAGCAGTTCTTC,CASSLRQGYEQFF